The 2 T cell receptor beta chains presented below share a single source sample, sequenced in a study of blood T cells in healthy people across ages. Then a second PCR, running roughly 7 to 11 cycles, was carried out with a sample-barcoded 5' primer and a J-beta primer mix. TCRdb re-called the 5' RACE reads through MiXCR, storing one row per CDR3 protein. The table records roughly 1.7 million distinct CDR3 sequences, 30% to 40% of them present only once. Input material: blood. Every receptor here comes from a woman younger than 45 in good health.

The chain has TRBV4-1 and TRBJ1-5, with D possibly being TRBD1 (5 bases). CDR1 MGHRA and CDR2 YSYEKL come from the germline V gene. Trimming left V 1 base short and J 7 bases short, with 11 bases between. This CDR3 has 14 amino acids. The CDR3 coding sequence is TGCGCCAGCAGCCAAGCCAGGGCTGGACAGCCCCAGCATTTT. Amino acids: CASSQARAGQPQHF.

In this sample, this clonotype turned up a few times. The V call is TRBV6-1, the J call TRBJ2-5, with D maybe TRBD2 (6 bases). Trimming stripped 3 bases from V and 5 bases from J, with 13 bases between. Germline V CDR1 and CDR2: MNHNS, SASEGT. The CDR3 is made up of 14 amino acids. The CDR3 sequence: CASSDAGLRETQYF. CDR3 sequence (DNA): TGTGCCAGCAGTGATGCGGGATTAAGGGAGACCCAGTACTTC.